Each of the 20 T cell receptor beta chains below was sequenced from the same sample in a study of identical twins. TCRdb fed the 5' RACE reads into MiXCR, producing one record per CDR3 protein. The table lists about 300,000 distinct CDR3 sequences, 9% to 15% of them singletons. This sample also appeared in a second study, on yellow fever vaccine responses in identical twins.

Sequenced material: CD8+ T cells sorted from blood. All receptors come from a young woman in good health.

CDR3 sequence reads: CASTSGPNTGELFF. The CDR3 DNA follows: TGTGCCAGCACTAGCGGACCGAACACCGGGGAGCTGTTTTTT. The V and J genes are TRBV2 and TRBJ2-2, with TRBD2 matching 7 bases. Germline V CDR1 and CDR2: SNHLY, FYNNEI. This CDR3 is built from 14 residues. V was pared by 7 bases and J by 0 bases, with 2 bases of the junction left unmatched.

This clonotype was seen only a few times. J is TRBJ2-1 and V is TRBV3-1, with TRBD1 as a possible D gene (6 bases). V lost 4 bases to trimming and J lost 3 bases, with 25 bases between them. The CDR3 runs 19 residues. Germline CDR1 and CDR2: LGHDT and YNNKEL (reference sequence). The DNA for the CDR3 is TGTGCCAGCAGCCGCCTCGCACCACAGGGAAATTTTGTCTACAATGAGCAGTTCTTC. Translation gives CASSRLAPQGNFVYNEQFF.

The CDR3 DNA follows: TGCAGCGTTGTCGAGACTAGCGGGGTGAATGAGCAGTTCTTC. This translates into CSVVETSGVNEQFF. The V call is TRBV29-1, the J call TRBJ2-1, with TRBD2 matching 11 bases. The V and J ends lost 4 bases and 7 bases, in that order; junction bases with no gene match: 6. CDR1 is SQVTM and CDR2 is ANQGSEA in the germline V gene. The CDR3 contains 14 residues.

At least ten counts were recorded for this clonotype. The DNA for the CDR3 is TGTGCCAGCAGCAGCGTACATATTACCGGGACAGGGGATAGCAATCAGCCCCAGCATTTT. Translated: CASSSVHITGTGDSNQPQHF. V gene TRBV11-2 combines with J gene TRBJ1-5; the match to TRBD1 covers 10 bases. CDR3 length: 20 amino acids. Germline loops: CDR1 SGHAT, CDR2 FQNNGV. V lost 5 bases, J lost 0 bases, and 16 bases stayed unmatched.

This clonotype appeared a few times. V is TRBV27 and J is TRBJ1-2; D uncertain. Germline-derived CDR1 and CDR2 are MNHEY and SMNVEV (reference sequence). This CDR3 comprises 13 residues. V gave up 6 bases and J gave up 4 bases, with 12 bases separating them. In DNA form, the CDR3 reads TGTGCCAGCAGGCAAACGGGGTCCTATGGCTACACCTTC. Protein product: CASRQTGSYGYTF.

This clonotype has just a few counts. The chain links TRBV3-1 to TRBJ2-1, with a weak D call TRBD1 (7 bases). From germline, CDR1 is LGHDT and CDR2 YNNKEL (reference sequence). V lost 4 bases and J 3 bases, leaving 19 bases between the germline ends. CDR3 length: 17 amino acids. The CDR3 spells CASSPQGGPTYYNEQFF. The CDR3 DNA reads as TGTGCCAGCAGCCCTCAGGGGGGCCCGACATACTACAATGAGCAGTTCTTC.

CDR3 nucleotides: TGTGCCAGCAGTCCGGGACAGGGGAATTCCCTTGGGACCCAGTACTTC. It encodes CASSPGQGNSLGTQYF. The chain combines TRBV27 with TRBJ2-5; TRBD1 aligns across 10 bases. The CDR3 has 16 amino acids. CDR1 and CDR2 (germline): MNHEY, SMNVEV (reference sequence). V shed 5 bases and J 7 bases; nucleotides not matched to a gene: 13.

A few counts support this clonotype. The V gene is TRBV4-1, the J gene TRBJ2-2; possibly TRBD2 for D (6 bases). From germline, CDR1 is MGHRA and CDR2 YSYEKL. Trimming took off 2 bases at V and 0 bases at J, with 13 bases between the two ends. This CDR3 spans 17 amino acids. The chain's CDR3 is CASSQKGGTANTGELFF. DNA of the CDR3: TGCGCCAGCAGCCAAAAAGGAGGGACGGCGAACACCGGGGAGCTGTTTTTT.

J is TRBJ1-2 and V is TRBV29-1; 10 bases agree with TRBD1. This CDR3 comprises 15 residues. The ends lost 7 bases at V and 1 base at J; junction bases unmatched: 9. Germline V gives CDR1 SQVTM, CDR2 ANQGSEA. DNA for the CDR3: TGCAGCGCCCAGGGGGGGACAGGGGATAACTATGGCTACACCTTC. Translated, it gives CSAQGGTGDNYGYTF.

V is TRBV5-1 and J is TRBJ2-2; TRBD1 matches 10 bases. This CDR3 region has 15 residues. The ends lost 3 bases at V and 1 base at J; junction bases unmatched: 0. Per germline, CDR1 SGHRS and CDR2 YFSETQ. The CDR3 spells CASSWDRGNTGELFF. The CDR3 DNA sequence: TGCGCCAGCAGCTGGGACAGGGGGAACACCGGGGAGCTGTTTTTT.

V gene TRBV11-2 combines with J gene TRBJ2-3, with D uncertain. This CDR3 is 17 amino acids long. Trimming left V 0 bases short and J 0 bases short, with 13 bases between. Germline V gene data show CDR1 as SGHAT and CDR2 as FQNNGV. CDR3 residues: CASSLERHGASTDTQYF. The CDR3 bases are TGTGCCAGCAGCTTAGAGAGGCACGGAGCTAGCACAGATACGCAGTATTTT.

This clonotype has a single count. This chain connects TRBV20-1 to TRBJ2-5; TRBD2 agrees at 7 bases. V gave up 1 base and J gave up 4 bases; unmatched junction bases: 12. The CDR3 covers 16 residues. Germline CDR1 reads DFQATT; CDR2 reads SNEGSKA (reference sequence). In nucleotides, the CDR3 is TGCAGTGCTAGAGGGGCTAGCGGCCCCCGAGGAGAGACCCAGTACTTC. Amino acids: CSARGASGPRGETQYF.

This chain uses TRBV6-9 with TRBJ2-7, with D unclear. The V end was cut by 4 bases, the J end by 2 bases, with 9 bases between. Per germline, CDR1 MNHGY and CDR2 SVAAGI. The CDR3 totals 13 residues. The CDR3 DNA reads TGTGCCAGCAGTTGGAAGAAAACCTACGAGCAGTACGTC. It codes for CASSWKKTYEQYV.

The sample holds a few counts of this clonotype. This chain links TRBV28 with TRBJ1-5, with D uncertain. V lost 5 bases and J 1 base, leaving 9 bases between the germline ends. Per the germline V gene, CDR1 is MDHEN and CDR2 is SYDVKM. This CDR3 contains 14 residues. CDR3 residues: CASSTPISNQPQHF. For the CDR3, the DNA is TGTGCCAGCAGTACCCCAATAAGCAATCAGCCCCAGCATTTT. Complete variable domain (other parts from reference TRBV28 and TRBJ1-5): DVKVTQSSRYLVKRTGEKVFLECVQDMDHENMFWYRQDPGLGLRLIYFSYDVKMKEKGDIPEGYSVSREKKERFSLILESASTNQTSMYLCASSTPISNQPQHFGDGTRLSIL.

This clonotype was seen a handful of times. This chain joins TRBV28 and TRBJ2-7, with a tentative D call TRBD1 (5 bases). CDR1 and CDR2 from the germline V gene are MDHEN and SYDVKM. This CDR3 has 16 residues. Trimming cost V 4 bases and J 2 bases, with 18 bases left between them. The CDR3 is CASSSTGKFPTYEQYV. CDR3 bases: TGTGCCAGCAGTTCCACAGGAAAATTCCCCACCTACGAGCAGTACGTC.

This clonotype was seen many times. The CDR3 DNA is TGTGCCAGCAGAGCGCCGGGACAGGGGGCCGGGGAGCTGTTTTTT. Protein product: CASRAPGQGAGELFF. V gene TRBV7-9 combines with J gene TRBJ2-2; TRBD1 matches 11 bases. V lost 6 bases to trimming and J lost 6 bases; unmatched junction nucleotides: 6. Germline-derived CDR1 and CDR2 are SEHNR and FQNEAQ (reference sequence). The CDR3 loop spans 15 amino acids. Together with reference TRBV7-9 and TRBJ2-2, the CDR3 gives the full variable domain: DTGVSQNPRHKITKRGQNVTFRCDPISEHNRLYWYRQTLGQGPEFLTYFQNEAQLEKSRLLSDRFSAERPKGSFSTLEIQRTEQGDSAMYLCASRAPGQGAGELFFGEGSRLTVL.

The V gene is TRBV7-2, the J gene TRBJ1-5; 8 positions agree with TRBD1. CDR3 size: 17 residues. The V segment lost 2 bases and the J segment 4 bases; nucleotides outside the gene matches: 10. Germline assignment: CDR1 SGHTA and CDR2 FQGNSA. The CDR3 coding sequence is TGTGCCAGCAGCTTATCGCGGGGACAGGCACGGAATCAGCCCCAGCATTTT. Protein product: CASSLSRGQARNQPQHF.

This clonotype appeared a few times. This rearrangement joins TRBV16 to TRBJ1-2; D is undetermined. The CDR3 totals 15 residues. Deletions cut 0 bases from V and 1 base from J, with 9 bases between. Germline V gene sequence: CDR1 KGHSY, CDR2 FQNENV. This chain's CDR3 is CASSQSGSLNYGYTF. CDR3 sequence (DNA): TGTGCCAGCAGCCAATCGGGCAGCCTTAACTATGGCTACACCTTC.

This chain uses TRBV11-3 with TRBJ2-1; 14 nucleotides match TRBD2. The V gene end was trimmed by 1 base and the J gene end by 8 bases; junction bases not matched to a gene: 1. CDR1 and CDR2 (germline): SGHNT, YENEEA. The CDR3 is 15 amino acids. The CDR3 DNA sequence: TGTGCCAGCAGCTTAGGGACTAGCGGGAGGTATGAGCAGTTCTTC. Protein product: CASSLGTSGRYEQFF. Supplemented by reference TRBV11-3 and TRBJ2-1, the full variable domain reads EAGVVQSPRYKIIEKKQPVAFWCNPISGHNTLYWYLQNLGQGPELLIRYENEEAVDDSQLPKDRFSAERLKGVDSTLKIQPAELGDSAVYLCASSLGTSGRYEQFFGPGTRLTVL.

The genes are TRBV6-1 and TRBJ1-3; D is perhaps TRBD1 (5 bases). The V gene lost 6 bases and the J gene lost 2 bases, with 14 bases spanning the gap. CDR1 and CDR2 (germline): MNHNS, SASEGT. CDR3 length: 15 amino acids. This chain's CDR3 is CASSSLLQAGNTIYF. The CDR3 nucleotides are TGTGCCAGCAGCTCACTTCTACAGGCTGGAAACACCATATATTTT.